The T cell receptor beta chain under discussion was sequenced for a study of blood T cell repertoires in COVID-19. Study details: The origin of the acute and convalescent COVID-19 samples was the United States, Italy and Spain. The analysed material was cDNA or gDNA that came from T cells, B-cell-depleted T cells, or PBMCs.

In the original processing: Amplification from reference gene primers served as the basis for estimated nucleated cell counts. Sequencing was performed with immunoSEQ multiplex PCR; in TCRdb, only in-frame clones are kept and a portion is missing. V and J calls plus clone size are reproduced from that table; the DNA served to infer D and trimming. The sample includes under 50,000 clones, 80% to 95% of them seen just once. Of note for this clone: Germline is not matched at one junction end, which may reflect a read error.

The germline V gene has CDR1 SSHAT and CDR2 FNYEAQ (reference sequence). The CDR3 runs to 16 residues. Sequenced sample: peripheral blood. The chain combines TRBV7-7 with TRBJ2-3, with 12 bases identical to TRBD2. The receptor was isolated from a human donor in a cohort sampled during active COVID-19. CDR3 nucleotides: TGTGCTAGCAGCACCGGACTAGCGGGGCTGTCGGATACGCAGTATTTT. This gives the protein CASSTGLAGLSDTQYF.